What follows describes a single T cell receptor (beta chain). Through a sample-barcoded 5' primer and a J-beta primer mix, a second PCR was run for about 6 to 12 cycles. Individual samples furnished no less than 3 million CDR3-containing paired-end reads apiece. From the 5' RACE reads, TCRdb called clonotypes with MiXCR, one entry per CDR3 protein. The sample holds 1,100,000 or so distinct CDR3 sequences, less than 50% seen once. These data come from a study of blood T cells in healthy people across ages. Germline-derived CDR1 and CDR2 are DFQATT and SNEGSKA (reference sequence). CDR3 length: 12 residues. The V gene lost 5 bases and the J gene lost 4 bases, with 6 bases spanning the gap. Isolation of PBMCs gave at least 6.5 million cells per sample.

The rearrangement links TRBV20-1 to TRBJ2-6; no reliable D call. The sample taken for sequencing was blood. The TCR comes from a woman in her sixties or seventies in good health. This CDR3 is CSAYTGANVLTF. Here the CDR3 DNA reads TGCAGTGCTTACACCGGGGCCAACGTCCTGACTTTC.